This T cell receptor (beta chain) was obtained from a study of sequential checkpoint blockade in melanoma. Per the germline V gene, CDR1 is MNHEY and CDR2 is SVGAGI. V shed 2 bases and J shed 5 bases, with 13 bases lying between them. CDR3 length equals 15 residues. Treatment defined: randomized to nivolumab then ipilimumab (arm A) or the reverse (arm B). The data were produced by immunoSEQ multiplex PCR, yet TCRdb's version contains in-frame clones alone and is incomplete. The table lists over 25,000 clones, 82% of them singletons. The source is a human donor with melanoma. This specimen consisted of CD8+ T cells sorted from blood (inferred from file names), obtained from a patient given nivolumab and ipilimumab in sequence. The V and J genes are TRBV6-5 and TRBJ2-1; maybe TRBD1 (5 bases). The CDR3 is CASSYGAYLNNEQFF. The CDR3, as DNA: TGTGCCAGCAGTTACGGGGCTTACCTTAACAATGAGCAGTTCTTC.